Shown below are 30 T cell receptor beta chains from a single sample sequenced in a study of blood T cell repertoires in COVID-19. Libraries were prepared by immunoSEQ multiplex PCR; TCRdb keeps only in-frame clonotypes and omits some of them. The table records 80,000 to 100,000 clones, 75% to 90% of them present only once. Sequencing was done on a sample of peripheral blood. The source of these receptors is a human donor in a cohort sampled during active COVID-19.

The chain is built from TRBV5-4 and TRBJ2-3; the match to TRBD2 covers 9 bases. In germline, CDR1 is SGHNT, CDR2 YYREEE (reference sequence). With V trimmed by 4 bases and J by 2 bases, 8 bases remained unmatched. This CDR3 contains 16 residues. CDR3 sequence: CASSPGGGRATDTQYF. DNA for the CDR3: TGTGCCAGCAGCCCTGGTGGCGGGAGGGCCACAGATACGCAGTATTTT.

The genes are TRBV5-6 and TRBJ1-5; weak D call: TRBD1 (5 bases). This CDR3 is built from 14 residues. Trimming took off 4 bases at V and 5 bases at J, with 13 bases between the two ends. The germline CDR1 and CDR2 sequences are SGHDT and YYEEEE. The CDR3 protein is CASSPGLRDQPQHF. CDR3 DNA: TGTGCCAGCAGCCCAGGGTTAAGGGATCAGCCCCAGCATTTT.

This CDR3 is CASRTSGRSSYEQYF. The CDR3 DNA reads as TGTGCCAGCAGAACTAGCGGCCGGAGCTCCTACGAGCAGTACTTC. J is TRBJ2-7 and V is TRBV6-5; 8 bases agree with TRBD2. Germline V lookup: CDR1 MNHEY, CDR2 SVGAGI. Unmatched junction bases numbered 7, after V lost 6 bases and J lost 0 bases. The CDR3 has 15 amino acids.

This rearrangement joins TRBV7-9 to TRBJ1-3, with D possibly matching TRBD1 (5 bases). CDR3 length equals 15 residues. V lost 2 bases and J lost 2, with 10 bases in between. Germline V lookup: CDR1 SEHNR, CDR2 FQNEAQ (reference sequence). CDR3 sequence: CASSLKGAAGNTIYF. As DNA, the CDR3 is TGTGCCAGCAGCTTAAAAGGGGCGGCTGGAAACACCATATATTTT.

CDR3 amino acids: CASSPTGFGYTF. DNA for the CDR3: TGTGCCAGCAGTCCGACAGGGTTTGGCTACACCTTC. J is TRBJ1-2 and V is TRBV6-5; TRBD1 matches at 7 bases. The CDR3 consists of 12 residues. Looked up from germline, CDR1 is MNHEY and CDR2 is SVGAGI. V dropped 5 bases and J dropped 7; count of bases not matched to a gene: 4.

The CDR3 is CASSTLGTSGHYEQYF. CDR3 DNA sequence: TGTGCCAGTAGTACGCTCGGGACTAGCGGTCACTACGAGCAGTACTTC. The rearrangement uses TRBV19 and TRBJ2-7, with 11 bases aligning to TRBD2. CDR1 and CDR2 from the germline V gene are LNHDA and SQIVND (reference sequence). V dropped 4 bases and J dropped 3; count of bases not matched to a gene: 8. The CDR3 has 16 residues.

J is TRBJ1-3 and V is TRBV28; no definite D call. The CDR3 length is 13 residues. The germline gives CDR1 MDHEN, CDR2 SYDVKM. Trimming stripped 6 bases from V and 4 bases from J, with 10 bases between. The DNA for the CDR3 is TGTGCCAGCAGAACACCACAAGGAAACACCATATATTTT. Translation gives CASRTPQGNTIYF.

This chain's CDR3 is CASSARPVGQGDSPLHF. The DNA of the CDR3 is TGTGCCAGCAGCGCACGACCGGTGGGACAGGGAGATTCACCCCTCCACTTT. This chain joins TRBV9 and TRBJ1-6; TRBD1 matches 9 bases. Germline CDR1 reads SGDLS; CDR2 reads YYNGEE. CDR3 length: 17 amino acids. Losses at the gene ends were 3 bases for V and 8 bases for J; bases not matched to a gene: 12.

The J gene is TRBJ1-4, the V gene TRBV6-1; 10 nucleotides agree with TRBD1. Germline-derived CDR1 and CDR2 are MNHNS and SASEGT. Germline trimming cut 2 bases from V and 5 bases from J; bases unmatched to any gene: 5. CDR3 length equals 16 residues. The DNA for the CDR3 is TGTGCCAGCAGTGAAACCCCGGGACAGGGGAATGAAAAACTGTTTTTT. The encoded protein is CASSETPGQGNEKLFF.

The chain couples TRBV2 to TRBJ1-6; a possible D gene is TRBD1 (5 bases). This CDR3 region has 15 residues. Trimming took 5 bases from V and 1 from J, leaving 9 bases between them. CDR1 is SNHLY and CDR2 is FYNNEI in the germline V gene. CDR3: CASSLGQSYNSPLHF. For the CDR3, the DNA is TGTGCCAGCAGTTTGGGGCAGTCCTATAATTCACCCCTCCACTTT.

The V call is TRBV15, the J call TRBJ2-5, with D hard to call. The V end lost 0 bases, the J end lost 9 bases, and 8 bases lay between the germline ends. This CDR3 is 12 amino acids long. From germline, CDR1 is LNHNV and CDR2 YYDKDF (reference sequence). The CDR3 sequence: CATSRDMAAQYF. CDR3 nucleotides: TGTGCCACCAGCAGAGATATGGCGGCCCAGTACTTC.

The chain joins TRBV9 to TRBJ2-2, with a possible D match to TRBD1 (6 bases). Germline loops: CDR1 SGDLS, CDR2 YYNGEE. The V end lost 4 bases, the J end lost 5 bases, and 15 bases lay between the germline ends. The CDR3 totals 15 residues. In DNA form, the CDR3 reads TGTGCCAGCAGCTTCCGTCGAGGGGGTACCGGGGAGCTGTTTTTT. Translating gives CASSFRRGGTGELFF.

This clone was counted once. This chain joins TRBV7-2 and TRBJ2-7; a possible D gene is TRBD1 (5 bases). The CDR3 is made up of 16 amino acids. V was pared by 5 bases and J by 6 bases, with 23 bases between. Germline loops: CDR1 SGHTA, CDR2 FQGNSA. As DNA, the CDR3 is TGTGCCAGCAGCCCGACGACCCCAGGGCAGGGTGGCGAGCAGTACTTC. It codes for CASSPTTPGQGGEQYF.

CDR3 region: CASSPRAESNTGELFF. CDR3 bases: TGCGCCAGCAGCCCGAGAGCGGAGTCGAACACCGGGGAGCTGTTTTTT. V and J are TRBV5-1 and TRBJ2-2; D might be TRBD2 (5 bases). The CDR3 consists of 16 residues. V was shortened by 4 bases and J by 0 bases, with 13 bases between the two germline ends. CDR1 and CDR2 from the germline V gene are SGHRS and YFSETQ.

This clone was observed a few times. The V gene is TRBV19, the J gene TRBJ1-5, with TRBD1 matching 7 bases. Trimming cost V 8 bases and J 6 bases; bases outside gene matches: 7. The CDR3 sequence is 13 residues long. Germline V gene data show CDR1 as LNHDA and CDR2 as SQIVND (reference sequence). The CDR3 DNA reads TGTGCCAGTCGGGAACAGGGGTCTCAGCCCCAGCATTTT. Translation: CASREQGSQPQHF.

V and J are TRBV5-4 and TRBJ2-1, with 13 bases that match TRBD2. The CDR3 consists of 19 residues. Losses at the gene ends were 4 bases for V and 10 bases for J; bases not matched to a gene: 20. Germline V CDR1 and CDR2: SGHNT, YYREEE (reference sequence). The CDR3 sequence is CASSRAGGSGTSGTGEQFF. The CDR3 nucleotides are TGTGCCAGCAGCCGGGCAGGGGGCAGCGGGACTAGCGGGACAGGGGAGCAGTTCTTC.

The chain joins TRBV12-3 or TRBV12-4 to TRBJ2-7, with TRBD2 as a possible D gene (6 bases). The CDR3 extends over 13 amino acids. Trimming removed 6 bases at V and 5 bases at J, with 14 bases between. CDR3 amino acids: CASRPGDRDEQYF. The CDR3 coding sequence is TGTGCCAGCAGACCGGGGGACCGGGACGAGCAGTACTTC.

V is TRBV28 and J is TRBJ1-2, with D perhaps matching TRBD1 (6 bases). The germline CDR1 and CDR2 sequences are MDHEN and SYDVKM. The CDR3 is 14 amino acids. Between the trimmed V and J ends, which lost 6 bases and 4 bases, there was a span of 15 bases. The CDR3 coding sequence is TGTGCCAGCAGCCCCGGACAGTTCGGCTATGGCTACACCTTC. This sequence encodes CASSPGQFGYGYTF.

V and J are TRBV27 and TRBJ1-1; the D gene is possibly TRBD1 (5 bases). V was clipped by 2 bases and J by 9 bases, with 7 bases between them. Per the germline V gene, CDR1 is MNHEY and CDR2 is SMNVEV (reference sequence). The CDR3 extends over 11 amino acids. The CDR3 DNA is TGTGCCAGCAGTTTAGGGGCCCAAGCTTTCTTT. It yields the protein CASSLGAQAFF.

The J gene is TRBJ2-4, the V gene TRBV3-1 (or the pseudogene TRBV3-2), with D perhaps matching TRBD2 (5 bases). The germline CDR1 and CDR2 sequences are LGHDT and YNNKEL (reference sequence). This CDR3 has 14 residues. V gave up 5 bases and J gave up 1 base, with 9 bases separating them. The CDR3 coding sequence is TGTGCCAGCAGCACACTAGGCGCCAAAAACATTCAGTACTTC. Protein: CASSTLGAKNIQYF.

This clone was detected only once. CDR3 coding DNA: TGTGCCAGCAGTAAATATGGAGACGCAACTAATGAAAAACTGTTTTTT. Residues: CASSKYGDATNEKLFF. This sequence joins TRBV27 and TRBJ1-4, with D unclear. The CDR3 consists of 16 residues. From germline, CDR1 is MNHEY and CDR2 SMNVEV (reference sequence). V dropped 5 bases and J dropped 0 bases, with 13 bases sitting between them.

J is TRBJ1-5 and V is TRBV15; D possibly corresponds to TRBD1 (6 bases). The V end lost 3 bases, the J end lost 5 bases, and 11 bases lay between the germline ends. Per germline, CDR1 LNHNV and CDR2 YYDKDF (reference sequence). The CDR3 consists of 14 residues. DNA of the CDR3: TGTGCCACCAGCAGTACAGGGTTGGATCAGCCCCAGCATTTT. Residues: CATSSTGLDQPQHF.

The rearrangement links TRBV24-1 to TRBJ2-5; the match to TRBD2 covers 9 bases. Unmatched junction bases numbered 3, after V lost 8 bases and J lost 3 bases. The CDR3 totals 13 residues. Looked up from germline, CDR1 is KGHDR and CDR2 is SFDVKD. The CDR3 nucleotides are TGTGCCACCACGGCGGGAGGGGAAGAGACCCAGTACTTC. It specifies CATTAGGEETQYF.

The genes are TRBV7-7 and TRBJ2-1; 11 nucleotides line up with TRBD2. CDR1 and CDR2 (germline): SSHAT, FNYEAQ (reference sequence). The CDR3 runs to 18 residues. Germline trimming cut 1 base from V and 5 bases from J; bases unmatched to any gene: 10. CDR3 sequence (DNA): TGTGCCAGCAGCTTAGAGATAGCGGGAGGGCCGGGTCACAATGAGCAGTTCTTC. Translating gives CASSLEIAGGPGHNEQFF.

This clone has more than one count but fewer than ten. The V gene is TRBV28, the J gene TRBJ1-1; the D gene is possibly TRBD1 (6 bases). This CDR3 comprises 12 residues. The V and J ends lost 7 bases and 9 bases respectively, with 15 bases between them. Germline CDR1 and CDR2: MDHEN and SYDVKM. The CDR3: CASMGAGLKAFF. The CDR3 coding sequence is TGTGCCAGCATGGGGGCGGGCCTAAAAGCTTTCTTT.

The genes are TRBV5-1 and TRBJ2-7; 11 bases align to TRBD2. The germline CDR1 and CDR2 sequences are SGHRS and YFSETQ. After removal of 3 bases from V and 2 bases from J, the junction contained 4 bases not matched to a gene. This CDR3 comprises 15 residues. The CDR3 DNA reads TGCGCCAGCAGCTCGGGACTAGCGGTTCCCTACGAGCAGTACTTC. Its translation: CASSSGLAVPYEQYF. The full variable domain, in which reference TRBV5-1 and TRBJ2-7 provide the parts outside the CDR3, is KAGVTQTPRYLIKTRGQQVTLSCSPISGHRSVSWYQQTPGQGLQFLFEYFSETQRNKGNFPGRFSGRQFSNSRSEMNVSTLELGDSALYLCASSSGLAVPYEQYFGPGTRLTVT.

The rearrangement uses TRBV3-1 (or the pseudogene TRBV3-2) and TRBJ1-1; no clear D gene. The CDR3 spans 13 residues. V lost 4 bases, J lost 1 base, and 7 bases lay in between. CDR1 and CDR2 from the germline V gene are LGHDT and YNNKEL (reference sequence). CDR3 DNA sequence: TGTGCCAGCAGCCGTGACTGGAACACTGAAGCTTTCTTT. It encodes CASSRDWNTEAFF.

CDR3 loop: CASSRDYGSYNEQFF. The CDR3 bases are TGTGCCAGCAGTCGGGACTACGGCTCCTACAATGAGCAGTTCTTC. This chain joins TRBV2 and TRBJ2-1, with TRBD2 matching 7 bases. Germline lookup yields CDR1 SNHLY and CDR2 FYNNEI. V dropped 5 bases and J dropped 0; count of bases not matched to a gene: 4. There are 15 residues in the CDR3.

This clone turned up a few times. The rearrangement links TRBV6-6 to TRBJ2-2; D remains ambiguous. Germline CDR1 is MNHNY and CDR2 is SVGAGI (reference sequence). This CDR3 has 12 amino acids. V lost 5 bases and J lost 6, with 7 bases in between. CDR3 nucleotide sequence: TGTGCCAGCAGTGACAACCCCGGGGAGCTGTTTTTT. Protein product: CASSDNPGELFF.

The chain uses TRBV7-2 and TRBJ1-5, with D possibly being TRBD1 (6 bases). Germline lookup yields CDR1 SGHTA and CDR2 FQGNSA. CDR3 size: 15 residues. V lost 4 bases and J 7 bases, leaving 17 bases between the germline ends. The CDR3 reads CASSSSQGKRQPQHF. DNA for the CDR3: TGTGCCAGCAGCTCCAGCCAGGGGAAGAGACAGCCCCAGCATTTT.